This TCR beta chain originates from a study of T cells in Graves' hyperthyroidism and ophthalmopathy. This clonotype was recorded at least ten times. Its antigen is undetermined. General study findings and limits: By a 13 V-J model, ophthalmopathy was set apart from stable hyperthyroidism.

This CDR3 is built from 14 residues. Germline V lookup: CDR1 SGDLS, CDR2 YYNGEE. V lost 5 bases to trimming and J lost 3 bases, with 12 bases between them. Amplified TCR beta CDR3 regions derived from RNA transcripts. RT-PCR in the first round (using the HTBI primer set) targeted the TCR CDR3. MiXCR was run by TCRdb on the multiplex PCR reads, yielding one entry per CDR3 protein. Altogether 800,000 or so distinct CDR3 sequences are present, over 35% being singletons, with the ten largest covering 8.9%. Newly diagnosed patients aged 18 to 65 had hyperthyroidism of under 2 months' duration. Exclusion criteria comprised uncontrolled infection, other autoimmune disease, pregnancy or lactation. It was roughly 10 ml of fresh peripheral blood that supplied the PBMCs.

The chain links TRBV9 to TRBJ1-5; maybe TRBD1 (5 bases). Sequences were obtained from blood. The clonotype originates from a man between 18 and 35 years old with Graves' hyperthyroidism. CDR3 in DNA: TGTGCCAGCAGTGGGGACCTCCCCAATCAGCCCCAGCATTTT. It is translated as CASSGDLPNQPQHF.